This T cell receptor beta chain comes out of a study of radiation and T cells in renal cell carcinoma. This CDR3 contains 16 residues. Germline loops: CDR1 KGHSH, CDR2 LQKENI. The V and J ends lost 2 bases and 9 bases respectively, with 20 bases between them. Libraries were prepared by immunoSEQ multiplex PCR; TCRdb keeps only in-frame clonotypes and omits some of them. The data hold about 130,000 clones, with around nine tenths observed a single time. Time point defined: baseline pretreatment blood. Treatment reported: 15 Gy SBRT to primary tumor, nephrectomy 4 weeks later. Serial blood draws occurred at baseline and 2 and 4 weeks post-SBRT.

This sequence originates from a woman aged 50 to 60 with renal cell carcinoma. Sequencing used blood, obtained from a patient whose treatment included radiotherapy and nephrectomy. This chain joins TRBV18 and TRBJ1-3, with TRBD1 as a possible D gene (6 bases). The CDR3 DNA is TGTGCCAGCTCACCAAGCGAGGACAACAGGGCAAGCACCATATATTTT. It yields the protein CASSPSEDNRASTIYF.